A single count supports the clone carrying this T cell receptor beta chain. Its matching antigen is unknown. The sample is drawn from a study of cytomegalovirus exposure and HLA in healthy donors. Study findings and constraints: Three CMV-associated chains proved CMV antigen-specific in vitro.

Trimming cost V 5 bases and J 7 bases, with 17 bases left between them. In germline, CDR1 is SQVTM, CDR2 ANQGSEA. This CDR3 contains 13 residues. An approximately 120-subject validation cohort, separate from the approximately 610-subject first cohort, supplied the donors. Repertoires were generated with immunoSEQ multiplex PCR, while TCRdb's copy carries only in-frame clones and drops some. The sample yields roughly 180,000 clones, around 86% seen once. The sequenced sample consisted of PBMCs. This receptor was taken from a man between 25 and 39 years old in good health and CMV-seropositive. The chain recombines TRBV29-1 with TRBJ1-1, with D hard to call. CDR3 region: CSVRRGREDEAFF. CDR3 DNA: TGCAGCGTTCGTCGAGGAAGGGAGGATGAAGCTTTCTTT.